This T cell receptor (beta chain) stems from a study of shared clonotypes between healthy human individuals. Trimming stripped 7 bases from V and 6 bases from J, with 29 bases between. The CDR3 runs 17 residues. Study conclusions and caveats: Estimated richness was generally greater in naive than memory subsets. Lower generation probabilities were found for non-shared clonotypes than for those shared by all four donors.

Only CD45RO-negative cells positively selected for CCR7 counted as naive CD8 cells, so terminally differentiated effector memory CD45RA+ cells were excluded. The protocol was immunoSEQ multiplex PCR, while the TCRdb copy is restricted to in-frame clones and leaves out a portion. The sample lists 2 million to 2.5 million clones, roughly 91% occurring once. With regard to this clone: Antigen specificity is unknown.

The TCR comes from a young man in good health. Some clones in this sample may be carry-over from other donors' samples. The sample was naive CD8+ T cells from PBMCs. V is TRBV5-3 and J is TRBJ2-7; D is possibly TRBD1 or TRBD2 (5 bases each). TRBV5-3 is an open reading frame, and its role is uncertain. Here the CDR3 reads CARGKRERDGVLGEQYF. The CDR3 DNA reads TGTGCCAGAGGGAAGAGAGAGAGGGACGGCGTCCTGGGCGAGCAGTACTTC.